This T cell receptor beta chain was identified in a study of technical replicates of blood from a handful of donors. Germline V gives CDR1 LGHNA, CDR2 YNFKEQ. This CDR3 is 16 amino acids long. With V trimmed by 0 bases and J by 2 bases, 7 bases remained unmatched. Libraries were prepared by immunoSEQ multiplex PCR; TCRdb keeps only in-frame clonotypes and omits some of them. The table includes tens of thousands of clones, 80% to 95% detected once. The TCR comes from a human donor in good health. V and J are TRBV4-2 and TRBJ2-7, with TRBD2 matching 7 bases. Sequences were obtained from T cells isolated from PBMCs. The CDR3 sequence: CASSQEGGLRTYEQYF. The CDR3 DNA reads as TGTGCCAGCAGCCAAGAGGGAGGGCTACGCACCTACGAGCAGTACTTC.